This entry is about one T cell receptor (beta chain). Antigen: not known. This entry is derived from a study of T-cell memory formation after mild COVID-19. Study-wide points: Clones contracting across day 15 to 85 had a balanced CD4/CD8 profile; later expanding clones leaned CD4+.

TCR alpha and TCR beta cDNA libraries carrying sample barcodes and UMIs came from 5'RACE with constant-segment primers. TCRdb called the 5' RACE reads again in MiXCR, with one record for every CDR3 protein. Of 250,000 to 300,000 distinct CDR3 sequences in the sample, roughly 8.2% were seen once. The receptor was isolated from a man aged 18 to 29 who had mild COVID-19 (a few samples of this study predate the infection). Cell type and time point are not known. The sample comprised PBMCs or a T cell subset sorted from them (not recorded which).

The CDR3 DNA follows: TGTGCCAGCAGTCTAACAGGGATGGGTTCACCCCTCCACTTT. Amino acid sequence: CASSLTGMGSPLHF. This rearrangement joins TRBV27 to TRBJ1-6; tentatively, D is TRBD1 (6 bases). Germline-derived CDR1 and CDR2 are MNHEY and SMNVEV (reference sequence). The CDR3 contains 14 residues. Trimming took 5 bases from V and 9 from J, leaving 14 bases between them.